Each of the 24 T cell receptor beta chains below was sequenced from the same sample in a study of spatial heterogeneity in lung cancer. Points from the study as a whole: Tumors with more nonsynonymous mutations had more expanded intratumoral alpha and beta TCRs.

The time point: sample taken at primary tumor resection. Their target antigens are unknown. TCRdb passed the 5' RACE reads through MiXCR, listing each CDR3 protein once. The data contain 20,000 to 25,000 distinct CDR3 sequences, about 15% of them singletons. The specimen was lung tumor tissue, collected at surgery. These receptors were taken from a female donor with early-stage non-small cell lung cancer.

To note about this clonotype: One end of the junction varies from germline; a read error may be responsible. The V and J genes are TRBV18 and TRBJ2-7; no firm D call. Germline CDR1 is KGHSH and CDR2 is LQKENI. The CDR3 loop spans 14 amino acids. CDR3 nucleotides: TGTGCCACCTCACGTCCGATACGCTCCTACGAGCAGTACTTC. This encodes CATSRPIRSYEQYF.

This clonotype is medium-sized in the sample. The chain employs TRBV20-1 and TRBJ2-7, with 9 bases matching TRBD1. Germline V gene data show CDR1 as DFQATT and CDR2 as SNEGSKA (reference sequence). With V trimmed by 3 bases and J by 3 bases, 0 bases remained unmatched. This CDR3 is built from 12 residues. In nucleotides, the CDR3 is TGCAGTGCTAGGACAGGGGGCTACGAGCAGTACTTC. It translates to CSARTGGYEQYF.

This chain joins TRBV7-2 and TRBJ2-1; D not certain. The CDR3 extends over 15 amino acids. V was clipped by 2 bases and J by 2 bases, with 10 bases between them. Germline V gene data show CDR1 as SGHTA and CDR2 as FQGNSA. The CDR3 DNA follows: TGTGCCAGCAGCTTAACCTCCTTACCCTACAATGAGCAGTTCTTC. It specifies CASSLTSLPYNEQFF.

This clonotype was detected many times. This chain links TRBV6-2 or TRBV6-3 with TRBJ2-2; D ambiguous. V shed 6 bases and J shed 5 bases, with 13 bases lying between them. Germline CDR1 and CDR2: MNHEY and SVGEGT. The CDR3 contains 14 residues. The CDR3 here is CASSQPVSTGELFF. DNA for the CDR3: TGTGCCAGCAGCCAGCCCGTGTCGACCGGGGAGCTGTTTTTT.

This clonotype has ten or more counts. The CDR3 DNA follows: TGCGCCAGCAGCTTGGGGGTAGAAACAGGGTACGAGCAGTACTTC. Residues: CASSLGVETGYEQYF. V is TRBV5-1 and J is TRBJ2-7; D possibly corresponds to TRBD1 (6 bases). The CDR3 has 15 amino acids. The V and J ends lost 0 bases and 4 bases respectively, with 14 bases between them. Looked up from germline, CDR1 is SGHRS and CDR2 is YFSETQ. The entire variable domain, with the rest obtained from reference TRBV5-1 and TRBJ2-7, is as follows: KAGVTQTPRYLIKTRGQQVTLSCSPISGHRSVSWYQQTPGQGLQFLFEYFSETQRNKGNFPGRFSGRQFSNSRSEMNVSTLELGDSALYLCASSLGVETGYEQYFGPGTRLTVT.

This clonotype was counted ten times or more. The V call is TRBV2, the J call TRBJ2-1; 9 bases are shared with TRBD2. V lost 4 bases to trimming and J lost 9 bases; unmatched junction nucleotides: 19. There are 18 residues in the CDR3. Germline values: CDR1 SNHLY, CDR2 FYNNEI. Here the CDR3 reads CASSGGMGSGGLISEQFF. CDR3 DNA sequence: TGTGCCAGCAGTGGCGGGATGGGTAGCGGGGGCCTTATCTCTGAGCAGTTCTTC.

This clonotype was seen a few times. The J gene is TRBJ2-7, the V gene TRBV25-1; either TRBD1 or TRBD2 may supply D (5 bases each). Trimming removed 7 bases at V and 3 bases at J, with 19 bases between. The CDR3 sequence is 15 residues long. Germline lookup yields CDR1 MGHDK and CDR2 SYGVNS. The CDR3 DNA sequence: TGTGCCAGCATCGGGACGAAGGATGGCCACTACGAGCAGTACTTC. Translated, it gives CASIGTKDGHYEQYF.

This clonotype has at least ten counts. V is TRBV29-1 and J is TRBJ2-3; 11 nucleotides match TRBD2. CDR3 length: 14 amino acids. CDR1 SQVTM and CDR2 ANQGSEA come from the germline V gene. Trimming at V came to 6 bases and at J to 4 bases, leaving 6 bases not matched to a gene. The CDR3 protein is CSVLTSGTADTQYF. CDR3 bases: TGCAGCGTGCTGACTAGCGGGACCGCAGATACGCAGTATTTT.

This clonotype occurred many times. The chain uses TRBV29-1 and TRBJ2-1; 8 bases are shared with TRBD2. Germline V gene sequence: CDR1 SQVTM, CDR2 ANQGSEA. This CDR3 contains 13 residues. Losses at the gene ends were 3 bases for V and 7 bases for J; bases not matched to a gene: 5. CDR3 protein: CSVDVAGGNEQFF. The CDR3 DNA reads as TGCAGCGTTGATGTCGCGGGAGGAAATGAGCAGTTCTTC.

In its sample, this clonotype was seen many times. J is TRBJ2-3 and V is TRBV9, with TRBD2 matching 14 bases. The germline V gene encodes CDR1 SGDLS and CDR2 YYNGEE. The CDR3 runs 17 residues. The ends lost 4 bases at V and 1 base at J; junction bases unmatched: 5. The CDR3 DNA sequence: TGTGCCAGCAGCATAACGGGACTAGCGGGAGGCACAGATACGCAGTATTTT. Translated: CASSITGLAGGTDTQYF.

This clonotype was seen ten or more times. This CDR3 is CASSGGTGTYEQYF. CDR3 nucleotides: TGTGCCAGCAGCGGAGGGACAGGTACCTACGAGCAGTACTTC. The chain uses TRBV9 and TRBJ2-7, with 8 bases that match TRBD1. CDR3 length: 14 residues. Looked up from germline, CDR1 is SGDLS and CDR2 is YYNGEE. After removal of 3 bases from V and 2 bases from J, the junction contained 4 bases not matched to a gene.

This clonotype was seen only a few times. The chain carries TRBV4-1 and TRBJ2-3; TRBD2 aligns across 9 bases. V lost 0 bases, J lost 1 base, and 2 bases stayed unmatched. Germline lookup yields CDR1 MGHRA and CDR2 YSYEKL. CDR3 length: 16 residues. The CDR3 reads CASSQDVAGGTDTQYF. In nucleotides, the CDR3 is TGCGCCAGCAGCCAAGATGTAGCGGGAGGCACAGATACGCAGTATTTT.

The chain combines TRBV2 with TRBJ2-2; 10 bases are shared with TRBD2. The CDR3 runs 14 residues. Trimming at V came to 6 bases and at J to 6 bases, leaving 4 bases not matched to a gene. CDR1 is SNHLY, CDR2 FYNNEI, per germline. In DNA form, the CDR3 reads TGTGCCAGCAGACCGGGACTAGCGTCCGGGGAGCTGTTTTTT. Translating gives CASRPGLASGELFF.

A word on this clonotype: A read error may be the cause here, since a much bigger clone is one base away. CDR3 in amino acids: CASSLAPDSSYEQSF. For the CDR3, the DNA is TGTGCCAGCAGCTTAGCGCCGGACAGCTCCTACGAGCAGTCCTTC. The chain employs TRBV7-8 and TRBJ2-7, with D possibly matching TRBD1 (6 bases). Germline CDR1 is SGHVS and CDR2 is FQNEAQ. The CDR3 length is 15 residues.

The chain has TRBV29-1 and TRBJ1-4; TRBD1 agrees at 9 bases. The CDR3 sequence is 11 residues long. The germline CDR1 and CDR2 sequences are SQVTM and ANQGSEA. V lost 6 bases and J lost 10; bases outside the gene matches: 3. The CDR3 is CSVEGQGKLFF. CDR3 in DNA: TGCAGCGTGGAGGGACAGGGAAAACTGTTTTTT.

This clonotype was seen at least ten times. The rearrangement joins TRBV5-4 to TRBJ2-3; TRBD1 might be the D (6 bases). Germline assignment: CDR1 SGHNT and CDR2 YYREEE (reference sequence). The ends were cut back, 4 bases at V and 0 bases at J, with 12 bases in the middle. The CDR3 spans 15 residues. Here the CDR3 reads CASSQGHLSTDTQYF. The CDR3 DNA reads TGTGCCAGCAGCCAGGGGCACCTTAGCACAGATACGCAGTATTTT.

The sample holds many counts of this clonotype. The CDR3 DNA reads as TGTGCCAGCAGCTTCGGGAAGCCTTTTTACGAGCAGTACTTC. Translated: CASSFGKPFYEQYF. The chain recombines TRBV7-9 with TRBJ2-7; perhaps TRBD2 as D (5 bases). V was cut by 3 bases and J by 4 bases, with 13 bases left in between. The CDR3 consists of 14 residues. Germline V lookup: CDR1 SEHNR, CDR2 FQNEAQ (reference sequence).

This clonotype was seen at least ten times. The chain has TRBV4-3 and TRBJ2-3; no definite D call. This CDR3 contains 14 residues. V lost 0 bases to trimming and J lost 2 bases, with 6 bases between them. The V gene's germline CDR1 is LGHNA and CDR2 YSLEER. CDR3 DNA: TGCGCCAGCAGCCAAGATTATACCACAGATACGCAGTATTTT. Its translation is CASSQDYTTDTQYF.

The chain links TRBV20-1 to TRBJ2-5; 14 nucleotides line up with TRBD2. The germline V gene encodes CDR1 DFQATT and CDR2 SNEGSKA (reference sequence). V dropped 6 bases and J dropped 5; count of bases not matched to a gene: 5. CDR3 length: 14 amino acids. CDR3 nucleotide sequence: TGCAGTGCCCTCCGGACTAGCGGGAGGGAGACCCAGTACTTC. It is translated as CSALRTSGRETQYF.

This chain joins TRBV9 and TRBJ2-1, with 8 bases aligning to TRBD2. The germline V gene encodes CDR1 SGDLS and CDR2 YYNGEE. This CDR3 region has 15 residues. V trimming: 0 bases; J trimming: 6 bases; junction bases outside the gene matches: 5. The CDR3 DNA follows: TGTGCCAGCAGCGTAGCTAGGCTAGCGGGCAATGAGCAGTTCTTC. Its translation: CASSVARLAGNEQFF.

This clonotype has at least ten counts. The chain couples TRBV18 to TRBJ2-3; tentatively, D is TRBD1 (5 bases). The CDR3 is 16 amino acids. V was clipped by 3 bases and J by 0 bases, with 13 bases between them. The germline V gene has CDR1 KGHSH and CDR2 LQKENI. The CDR3 is CASSPDSVLSTDTQYF. The CDR3, as DNA: TGTGCCAGCTCACCTGACAGCGTGCTTAGCACAGATACGCAGTATTTT.

At least ten counts were recorded for this clonotype. The chain employs TRBV12-3 or TRBV12-4 and TRBJ2-3; 9 nucleotides line up with TRBD1. J lost 2 bases, V lost 8 bases, and 5 bases had no gene match. This CDR3 has 14 residues. The CDR3 DNA reads TGTGCCAGCCGGGACAGGGATTTCACAGATACGCAGTATTTT. Translating it yields CASRDRDFTDTQYF.

The table lists this clonotype with many counts. The chain employs TRBV4-1 and TRBJ2-3, with 7 bases fitting TRBD2. Germline assignment: CDR1 MGHRA and CDR2 YSYEKL. After removal of 0 bases from V and 2 bases from J, the junction contained 8 bases not matched to a gene. The CDR3 spans 17 residues. The CDR3 spells CASSQDRISGNTDTQYF. CDR3 in DNA: TGCGCCAGCAGCCAAGATAGGATCAGCGGGAACACAGATACGCAGTATTTT.

The sample holds many counts of this clonotype. V gene TRBV19 combines with J gene TRBJ2-7; D unclear. This CDR3 is built from 13 residues. Germline V gives CDR1 LNHDA, CDR2 SQIVND (reference sequence). V lost 4 bases to trimming and J lost 3 bases, with 10 bases between them. The CDR3 sequence: CASSSLTSYEQYF. CDR3 nucleotide sequence: TGTGCCAGTAGTAGCCTGACAAGCTACGAGCAGTACTTC.